The clone carrying this TCR beta chain occurred once. This CDR3 is 15 amino acids long. The V end was cut by 4 bases, the J end by 3 bases, with 12 bases between. Germline V gene data show CDR1 as MDHEN and CDR2 as SYDVKM. This record comes from a study of blood T cell repertoires in COVID-19. TCRdb's table, derived via immunoSEQ multiplex PCR, lists solely in-frame clones and lacks some. This table holds about 14,000 clones, about nine tenths found once. This clonotype was sampled from a human donor in a cohort sampled during active COVID-19. The sequenced sample was peripheral blood. The rearrangement links TRBV28 to TRBJ1-4; D unresolved. The CDR3 is CASSSSGMPNEKLFF. DNA for the CDR3: TGTGCCAGCAGTTCCAGCGGGATGCCTAATGAAAAACTGTTTTTT.